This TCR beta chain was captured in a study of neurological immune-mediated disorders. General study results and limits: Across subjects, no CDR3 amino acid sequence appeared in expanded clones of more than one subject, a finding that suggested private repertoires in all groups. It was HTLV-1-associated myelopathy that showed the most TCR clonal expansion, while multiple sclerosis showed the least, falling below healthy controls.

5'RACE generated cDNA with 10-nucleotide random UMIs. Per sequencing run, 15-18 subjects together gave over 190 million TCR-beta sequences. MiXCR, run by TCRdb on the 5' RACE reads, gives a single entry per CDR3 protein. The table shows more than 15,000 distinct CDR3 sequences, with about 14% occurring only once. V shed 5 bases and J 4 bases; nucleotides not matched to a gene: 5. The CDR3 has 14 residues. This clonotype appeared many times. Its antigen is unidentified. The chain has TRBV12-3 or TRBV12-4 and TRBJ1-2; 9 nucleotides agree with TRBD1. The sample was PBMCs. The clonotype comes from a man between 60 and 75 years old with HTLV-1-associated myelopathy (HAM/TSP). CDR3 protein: CASSPTGGGYGYTF. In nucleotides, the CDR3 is TGTGCCAGCAGTCCCACAGGGGGCGGCTATGGCTACACCTTC.